The entry below gives a single TCR beta chain sequence along with its context. The antigen remains undetermined. A much larger clone lies one base from this, so it may be a read error. The missing CDR3 end, 3 residues past where the read stops, is filled in from the germline J gene. The data originate from a study of T cell clonality in common variable immunodeficiency. Overall study results and limits: Shared TCRbeta clones were fewer between CVID subjects than controls.

The repertoire was sequenced with immunoSEQ multiplex PCR; TCRdb's copy has only in-frame clones and lacks some. The sample contains 50,000 to 60,000 clones, none of them singletons. CDR1 is MNHEY, CDR2 SVGEGT, per germline. The CDR3 loop spans 13 amino acids. The clonotype comes from a person aged 18 to 70 in good health. The chain carries TRBV6-2 or TRBV6-3 and TRBJ1-2; D not certain. The sequenced sample was peripheral blood mononuclear cells. The DNA read from the CDR3 is TGTCCCAGCAGTTACGCGGGGAAGGGTGGC. Protein sequence: CPSSYAGKGG. The whole CDR3 reads CPSSYAGKGGYTF.